This T cell receptor beta chain derives from a study of blood T cell repertoires in COVID-19. This clone was recorded only once. Here immunoSEQ multiplex PCR was the method, and the copy in TCRdb shows in-frame clones only, minus some. This table holds about 98,000 clones, 70% to 90% found once. The CDR3 covers 13 residues. Trimming took off 5 bases at V and 2 bases at J, with 10 bases between the two ends. In germline, CDR1 is MDHEN, CDR2 SYDVKM. The chain carries TRBV28 and TRBJ2-7, with a possible D match to TRBD1 (6 bases). The material sequenced was peripheral blood. The receptor's source is a man in his 70s with acute or convalescent COVID-19. CDR3: CASSPGATYEQYF. The DNA of the CDR3 is TGTGCCAGCAGTCCAGGGGCAACCTACGAGCAGTACTTC.